Below, 20 T cell receptor beta chains from the same sample are listed, as sequenced in a study of Tregs in tolerant kidney transplant recipients. The protocol was immunoSEQ multiplex PCR, while the TCRdb copy is restricted to in-frame clones and leaves out a portion. The sample includes roughly 250,000 clones, around 81% of them seen just once. Material: CD4+ T cells from blood. Receptors originate from a human donor in good health.

The chain uses TRBV2 and TRBJ2-1; D is ambiguous. The ends were cut back, 1 base at V and 8 bases at J, with 6 bases in the middle. The germline gives CDR1 SNHLY, CDR2 FYNNEI. The CDR3 is 12 amino acids. Here the CDR3 DNA reads TGTGCCAGCAGTGAAGGTAGTTATGAGCAGTTCTTC. Its translation: CASSEGSYEQFF.

This chain connects TRBV2 to TRBJ1-1, with 7 bases that match TRBD1. Trimming took 6 bases from V and 3 from J; bases not matched to a gene: 7. From germline, CDR1 is SNHLY and CDR2 FYNNEI. CDR3 length: 14 amino acids. This chain's CDR3 is CASSSTGFDTEAFF. As DNA, the CDR3 is TGTGCCAGCAGCTCGACAGGGTTTGACACTGAAGCTTTCTTT.

J is TRBJ1-4 and V is TRBV30; 7 bases agree with TRBD1. The V segment lost 1 base and the J segment 8 bases; nucleotides outside the gene matches: 10. The CDR3 extends over 15 amino acids. CDR1 is GTSNPN and CDR2 is SVGIG in the germline V gene (reference sequence). The CDR3 here is CAWSGTGVVREKLFF. Written as DNA, the CDR3 is TGTGCCTGGAGTGGAACAGGGGTTGTGAGAGAAAAACTGTTTTTT.

V and J are TRBV9 and TRBJ2-3; D gene unclear. Germline CDR1 reads SGDLS; CDR2 reads YYNGEE. The ends were cut back, 3 bases at V and 2 bases at J, with 10 bases in the middle. This CDR3 is 14 amino acids long. The CDR3 sequence is CASSAAGFTDTQYF. The CDR3 bases are TGTGCCAGCAGCGCCGCAGGATTCACAGATACGCAGTATTTT.

The CDR3 DNA follows: TGTGCCAGCAGCCCACAGCGGGACGCTTTCTTT. Its translation is CASSPQRDAFF. The chain recombines TRBV7-2 with TRBJ1-1, with D possibly matching TRBD1 (5 bases). The CDR3 has 11 amino acids. CDR1 SGHTA and CDR2 FQGNSA come from the germline V gene. V was trimmed by 5 bases and J by 11 bases, leaving 12 bases between them.

The chain uses TRBV6-5 and TRBJ1-2, with D possibly matching TRBD1 (6 bases). CDR1 MNHEY and CDR2 SVGAGI come from the germline V gene. V lost 6 bases and J lost 6, with 14 bases in between. The CDR3 contains 13 residues. CDR3 region: CASRRTGGNGYTF. Here the CDR3 DNA reads TGTGCCAGCAGGCGGACGGGGGGCAATGGCTACACCTTC.

The genes are TRBV4-1 and TRBJ2-7; a possible D gene is TRBD1 (5 bases). The CDR3 is made up of 16 amino acids. CDR1 is MGHRA and CDR2 is YSYEKL in the germline V gene. Trimming cost V 4 bases and J 2 bases, with 18 bases left between them. The CDR3 reads CASSPLDGQGTYEQYF. The CDR3 DNA reads as TGCGCCAGCAGCCCCCTGGATGGGCAGGGAACCTACGAGCAGTACTTC.

The chain uses TRBV18 and TRBJ2-7, with D possibly matching TRBD1 (6 bases). Germline loops: CDR1 KGHSH, CDR2 LQKENI. This CDR3 has 14 residues. The V and J ends lost 0 bases and 2 bases respectively, with 8 bases between them. The CDR3 DNA sequence: TGTGCCAGCTCACCACCGGACAGTACCTACGAGCAGTACTTC. It encodes CASSPPDSTYEQYF.

This chain connects TRBV7-3 to TRBJ2-5; D might be TRBD1 (5 bases). This CDR3 is 15 amino acids long. Germline V CDR1 and CDR2: SGHTA, FQGTGA. The V gene lost 0 bases and the J gene lost 2 bases, with 10 bases spanning the gap. CDR3 residues: CASSLTPRDQETQYF. The CDR3 DNA sequence: TGTGCCAGCAGCTTAACCCCCAGGGATCAAGAGACCCAGTACTTC. The whole variable domain, filled in from reference TRBV7-3 and TRBJ2-5, reads GAGVSQTPSNKVTEKGKYVELRCDPISGHTALYWYRQSLGQGPEFLIYFQGTGAADDSGLPNDRFFAVRPEGSVSTLKIQRTERGDSAVYLCASSLTPRDQETQYFGPGTRLLVL.

This chain links TRBV5-1 with TRBJ2-6; D uncertain. The V gene lost 1 base and the J gene lost 0 bases, with 5 bases spanning the gap. From germline, CDR1 is SGHRS and CDR2 YFSETQ. This CDR3 is 15 amino acids long. This chain's CDR3 is CASSLSYSGANVLTF. CDR3 sequence (DNA): TGCGCCAGCAGCTTGTCTTACTCTGGGGCCAACGTCCTGACTTTC.

The gene calls are TRBV15 and TRBJ1-4; unclear D gene. Trimming cost V 3 bases and J 8 bases, with 19 bases left between them. The CDR3 runs 16 residues. Looked up from germline, CDR1 is LNHNV and CDR2 is YYDKDF (reference sequence). CDR3 nucleotide sequence: TGTGCCACCAGCAGGAAAGGCGGAGGGTTAAACGAAAAACTGTTTTTT. It codes for CATSRKGGGLNEKLFF. Full variable domain (rest looked up from reference TRBV15 and TRBJ1-4): DAMVIQNPRYQVTQFGKPVTLSCSQTLNHNVMYWYQQKSSQAPKLLFHYYDKDFNNEADTPDNFQSRRPNTSFCFLDIRSPGLGDTAMYLCATSRKGGGLNEKLFFGSGTQLSVL.

The chain joins TRBV7-9 to TRBJ1-4; no firm D call. CDR1 is SEHNR and CDR2 is FQNEAQ in the germline V gene (reference sequence). Trimming pared 0 bases from V and 8 bases from J, leaving 13 bases between. The CDR3 is 15 residues long. The CDR3 DNA reads as TGTGCCAGCAGCTTAGCGAAAAGCGGTGGGGAAAAACTGTTTTTT. Its translation: CASSLAKSGGEKLFF.

V is TRBV5-1 and J is TRBJ1-2; 8 positions match TRBD1. The germline V gene encodes CDR1 SGHRS and CDR2 YFSETQ. The CDR3 is made up of 14 amino acids. The trim removed 4 bases at V and 7 bases at J, leaving 9 bases unmatched. Written as DNA, the CDR3 is TGCGCCAGCAGCGAACAGACAGGGGTCTCTGGCTACACCTTC. Translated, it gives CASSEQTGVSGYTF. Full variable domain (remainder filled in from reference TRBV5-1 and TRBJ1-2): KAGVTQTPRYLIKTRGQQVTLSCSPISGHRSVSWYQQTPGQGLQFLFEYFSETQRNKGNFPGRFSGRQFSNSRSEMNVSTLELGDSALYLCASSEQTGVSGYTFGSGTRLTVV.

The chain is built from TRBV6-4 and TRBJ2-5; no definite D call. From germline, CDR1 is MRHNA and CDR2 SNTAGT. V was pared by 2 bases and J by 3 bases, with 7 bases between. CDR3 size: 13 residues. The DNA for the CDR3 is TGTGCCAGCAGTGACCCGACCGAAGAGACCCAGTACTTC. Translating gives CASSDPTEETQYF.

The chain employs TRBV19 and TRBJ2-7; TRBD2 agrees at 9 bases. The V gene's germline CDR1 is LNHDA and CDR2 SQIVND (reference sequence). The V segment lost 5 bases and the J segment 2 bases; nucleotides outside the gene matches: 7. The CDR3 loop spans 15 amino acids. The CDR3 DNA follows: TGTGCCAGTAGTCCACGGACTAGCGCAGCCTACGAGCAGTACTTC. Translation: CASSPRTSAAYEQYF.

The chain carries TRBV7-2 and TRBJ1-3; weak D call: TRBD1 (5 bases). Per germline, CDR1 SGHTA and CDR2 FQGNSA. Trimming pared 1 base from V and 1 base from J, leaving 14 bases between. The CDR3 extends over 17 amino acids. The CDR3 DNA reads TGTGCCAGCAGCTTAGTCGGACGGGGGGGGTCTGGAAACACCATATATTTT. Residues: CASSLVGRGGSGNTIYF.

The chain couples TRBV6-5 to TRBJ1-5; TRBD1 matches at 7 bases. Germline trimming cut 4 bases from V and 1 base from J; bases unmatched to any gene: 7. The CDR3 covers 16 residues. Germline V gene lookup returns CDR1 MNHEY and CDR2 SVGAGI. This chain's CDR3 is CASSSHRGGSNQPQHF. DNA for the CDR3: TGTGCCAGCAGTTCCCACAGGGGCGGGAGCAATCAGCCCCAGCATTTT.

The J gene is TRBJ1-6, the V gene TRBV25-1; 11 bases map to TRBD1. The CDR3 is 15 amino acids. The V segment lost 5 bases and the J segment 10 bases; nucleotides outside the gene matches: 7. Looked up from germline, CDR1 is MGHDK and CDR2 is SYGVNS. CDR3 protein: CASSPPGQGESPLHF. The CDR3 DNA follows: TGTGCCAGCAGTCCCCCGGGACAGGGGGAATCACCCCTCCACTTT.

The V call is TRBV12-5, the J call TRBJ1-5; the match to TRBD1 covers 7 bases. The CDR3 is 14 amino acids. The ends lost 8 bases at V and 3 bases at J; junction bases unmatched: 7. Germline loops: CDR1 LGHNT, CDR2 FRNRAP. The CDR3 bases are TGTGCTAGTCGAGGGGACAGCTCCAATCAGCCCCAGCATTTT. This codes for CASRGDSSNQPQHF.

The chain combines TRBV9 with TRBJ1-5; D gene ambiguous. Germline V gene sequence: CDR1 SGDLS, CDR2 YYNGEE. Trimming cost V 3 bases and J 2 bases, with 9 bases left between them. The CDR3 spans 14 residues. The CDR3 protein is CASSGDNGNQPQHF. The CDR3 bases are TGTGCCAGCAGCGGTGACAATGGCAATCAGCCCCAGCATTTT.